The source of this T cell receptor (beta chain) is a study of blood T cell repertoires in COVID-19. TCRdb keeps only in-frame clones here, not all; method: immunoSEQ multiplex PCR. The table has 250,000 or so clones, around 93% seen once; the top ten hold 2.8%. Trimming stripped 3 bases from V and 7 bases from J, with 15 bases between. The CDR3 covers 13 residues. Looked up from germline, CDR1 is DFQATT and CDR2 is SNEGSKA (reference sequence). The clonotype comes from a man aged 35 to 55 who had been exposed to COVID-19. Material for sequencing was PBMCs or T cells enriched from blood (not recorded which). This sequence joins TRBV20-1 and TRBJ1-2; D ambiguous. The CDR3 nucleotides are TGCAGTGCTAGTGACGCGGTGTATCTTGGCTACACCTTC. Protein product: CSASDAVYLGYTF.